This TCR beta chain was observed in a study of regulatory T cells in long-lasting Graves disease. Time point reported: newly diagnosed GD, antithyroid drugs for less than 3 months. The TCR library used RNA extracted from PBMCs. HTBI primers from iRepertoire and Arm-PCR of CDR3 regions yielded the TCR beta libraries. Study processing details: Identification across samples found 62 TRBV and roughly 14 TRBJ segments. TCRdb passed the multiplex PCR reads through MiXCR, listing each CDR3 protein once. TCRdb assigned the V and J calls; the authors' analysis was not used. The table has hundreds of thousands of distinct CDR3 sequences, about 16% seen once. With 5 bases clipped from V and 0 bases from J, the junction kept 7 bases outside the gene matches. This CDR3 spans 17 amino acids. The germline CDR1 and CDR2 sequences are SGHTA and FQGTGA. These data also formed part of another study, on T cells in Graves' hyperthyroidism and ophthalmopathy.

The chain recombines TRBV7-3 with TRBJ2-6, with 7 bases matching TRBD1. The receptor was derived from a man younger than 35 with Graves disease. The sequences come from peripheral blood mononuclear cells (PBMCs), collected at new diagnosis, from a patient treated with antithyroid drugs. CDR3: CASSQDPGGSGANVLTF. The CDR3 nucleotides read TGTGCCAGCAGCCAAGATCCAGGGGGCTCTGGGGCCAACGTCCTGACTTTC.